The 17 T cell receptor beta chains below were found in one sample sequenced in a study of cytomegalovirus exposure and HLA in healthy donors. PCR primers comprised 60 Vbeta and 13 Jbeta primers. Profiled with immunoSEQ multiplex PCR; TCRdb holds only in-frame clones, not every one. In the table there are 120,000 or so clones, roughly 76% of which are singletons. The sequencing input was PBMCs. Source of these receptors: a woman in her forties or fifties in good health and CMV-seronegative.

The gene calls are TRBV28 and TRBJ2-5, with 8 bases matching TRBD1. The CDR3 totals 14 residues. The junction had 7 bases not matched to a gene; V was cut back by 6 bases and J by 4 bases. Germline V gene data show CDR1 as MDHEN and CDR2 as SYDVKM. The CDR3 protein is CASRKDRARETQYF. CDR3 sequence (DNA): TGTGCCAGCAGGAAGGACAGGGCCAGAGAGACCCAGTACTTC.

This clone is a singleton in its sample. J is TRBJ1-2 and V is TRBV19; D unresolved. V lost 7 bases and J 4 bases, leaving 13 bases between the germline ends. The CDR3 has 13 amino acids. Germline CDR1 LNHDA, CDR2 SQIVND (reference sequence). The CDR3 DNA follows: TGTGCCAGTACCCAGGAATCCCTCTATGGCTACACCTTC. Translating gives CASTQESLYGYTF.

The chain joins TRBV6-1 to TRBJ2-5; TRBD1 matches at 8 bases. Germline CDR1 reads MNHNS; CDR2 reads SASEGT. The CDR3 runs to 14 residues. V dropped 6 bases and J dropped 1; count of bases not matched to a gene: 4. The CDR3 here is CASSLDRGQETQYF. CDR3 bases: TGTGCCAGCAGCCTTGACAGGGGCCAAGAGACCCAGTACTTC.

V and J are TRBV7-8 and TRBJ1-4; 9 bases align to TRBD1. This CDR3 contains 16 residues. CDR1 is SGHVS, CDR2 FQNEAQ, per germline. Trimming took 1 base from V and 8 from J; bases not matched to a gene: 8. CDR3 nucleotides: TGTGCCAGCAGCTTAGAGGACAGGGGTTCAAGGGAAAAACTGTTTTTT. It specifies CASSLEDRGSREKLFF.

V usage is TRBV5-6 and J usage is TRBJ1-4; 7 bases map to TRBD1. CDR1 is SGHDT and CDR2 is YYEEEE in the germline V gene. V was clipped by 1 base and J by 7 bases; unmatched bases: 4. The CDR3 contains 14 residues. DNA for the CDR3: TGTGCCAGCAGCTTGAGTACAGGGGCTGAAAAACTGTTTTTT. It encodes CASSLSTGAEKLFF.

This clone was seen just once. The chain employs TRBV27 and TRBJ2-3, with 8 bases matching TRBD2. Germline CDR1 reads MNHEY; CDR2 reads SMNVEV (reference sequence). The CDR3 is 14 residues long. V was pared by 4 bases and J by 3 bases, with 3 bases of the junction left unmatched. CDR3 nucleotide sequence: TGTGCCAGCAGTTATACGGGAGGGACAGATACGCAGTATTTT. This gives the protein CASSYTGGTDTQYF.

The rearrangement links TRBV5-4 to TRBJ2-2; 9 positions agree with TRBD2. Germline trimming cut 4 bases from V and 0 bases from J; bases unmatched to any gene: 7. Germline V gene data show CDR1 as SGHNT and CDR2 as YYREEE (reference sequence). The CDR3 is 17 amino acids. CDR3 DNA: TGTGCCAGCAGCGTCCGCGGGAGGGACGCGAACACCGGGGAGCTGTTTTTT. Translation: CASSVRGRDANTGELFF.

The rearrangement joins TRBV6-5 to TRBJ1-2; D is unclear. CDR1 and CDR2 from the germline V gene are MNHEY and SVGAGI. CDR3 size: 13 residues. V lost 5 bases to trimming and J lost 7 bases, with 14 bases between them. CDR3 in amino acids: CASSPSPRVGYTF. For the CDR3, the DNA is TGTGCCAGCAGTCCCTCCCCCCGGGTTGGCTACACCTTC.

The chain combines TRBV7-2 with TRBJ2-3; 9 nucleotides line up with TRBD2. The CDR3 has 16 residues. Germline assignment: CDR1 SGHTA and CDR2 FQGNSA. The ends lost 1 base at V and 5 bases at J; junction bases unmatched: 7. CDR3 sequence (DNA): TGTGCCAGCAGCTTAGAGGCTAGCGGGGTCCTAGATACGCAGTATTTT. Translating gives CASSLEASGVLDTQYF. The complete variable domain, with remaining parts taken from reference TRBV7-2 and TRBJ2-3, reads GAGVSQSPSNKVTEKGKDVELRCDPISGHTALYWYRQSLGQGLEFLIYFQGNSAPDKSGLPSDRFSAERTGGSVSTLTIQRTQQEDSAVYLCASSLEASGVLDTQYFGPGTRLTVL.

The J gene is TRBJ2-7, the V gene TRBV6-5; D is ambiguous. V gave up 0 bases and J gave up 2 bases, with 11 bases separating them. Looked up from germline, CDR1 is MNHEY and CDR2 is SVGAGI. This CDR3 is built from 15 residues. This CDR3 reads CASSYSPASTYEQYF. The CDR3 DNA reads TGTGCCAGCAGTTACTCTCCCGCTTCTACCTACGAGCAGTACTTC.

The chain is built from TRBV7-2 and TRBJ2-1, with a weak D call TRBD2 (5 bases). Trimming removed 2 bases at V and 6 bases at J, with 8 bases between. The CDR3 sequence is 13 residues long. Per germline, CDR1 SGHTA and CDR2 FQGNSA. CDR3 coding DNA: TGTGCCAGCAGCTTACGTGAGGGCAATGAGCAGTTCTTC. Protein sequence: CASSLREGNEQFF.

J is TRBJ2-1 and V is TRBV5-5, with 13 positions matching TRBD2. Per germline, CDR1 SGHKS and CDR2 YYEKEE (reference sequence). V dropped 4 bases and J dropped 9; count of bases not matched to a gene: 7. The CDR3 spans 15 residues. This CDR3 reads CASSQLAGGPVEQFF. The CDR3 DNA follows: TGTGCCAGCAGCCAACTAGCGGGAGGGCCGGTTGAGCAGTTCTTC.

This clone was recorded only once. This chain connects TRBV27 to TRBJ2-1, with TRBD2 matching 8 bases. V lost 2 bases, J lost 14 bases, and 11 bases stayed unmatched. This CDR3 region has 14 residues. The germline CDR1 and CDR2 sequences are MNHEY and SMNVEV (reference sequence). The CDR3 DNA follows: TGTGCCAGCAGTTTAGGTCTCCGGGAGGGCTATAAGTTCTTC. Its protein product is CASSLGLREGYKFF.

The rearrangement links TRBV4-2 to TRBJ2-2; 9 nucleotides agree with TRBD2. The V segment lost 3 bases and the J segment 5 bases; nucleotides outside the gene matches: 7. CDR3 size: 16 residues. Germline V gene data show CDR1 as LGHNA and CDR2 as YNFKEQ. The CDR3 DNA reads TGTGCCAGCAGCCAGGCGGGAGGGCCACGAACCGGGGAGCTGTTTTTT. Its translation is CASSQAGGPRTGELFF.

The rearrangement uses TRBV20-1 and TRBJ1-2; D is possibly TRBD1 (5 bases). Looked up from germline, CDR1 is DFQATT and CDR2 is SNEGSKA (reference sequence). V lost 6 bases to trimming and J lost 12 bases, with 14 bases between them. This CDR3 has 10 amino acids. CDR3 nucleotide sequence: TGCAGTGCCAAAGGAGGGACCCACACCTTC. Translating it yields CSAKGGTHTF.

V and J are TRBV30 and TRBJ1-2; D is ambiguous. The CDR3 consists of 13 residues. Germline CDR1 GTSNPN, CDR2 SVGIG (reference sequence). The V end was cut by 0 bases, the J end by 7 bases, with 12 bases between. CDR3: CAWSVAAGGGYTF. The CDR3 coding sequence is TGTGCCTGGAGTGTAGCTGCTGGTGGTGGCTACACCTTC.

The rearrangement links TRBV5-1 to TRBJ2-7; D possibly corresponds to TRBD1 (6 bases). V dropped 0 bases and J dropped 5 bases, with 12 bases sitting between them. CDR1 is SGHRS and CDR2 is YFSETQ in the germline V gene. This CDR3 is 14 amino acids long. CDR3 nucleotides: TGCGCCAGCAGCTTGGAAGGGGGAGTGGACGAGCAGTACTTC. Translation: CASSLEGGVDEQYF.